Each of the 8 T cell receptor beta chains below was sequenced from the same sample in a study of T cells in tumors after PD-1 blockade. Sequenced by immunoSEQ multiplex PCR; TCRdb stores in-frame clones only, minus some. The sample contains more than 50,000 clones, approximately 74% of which appear only once. Sequencing was performed on PBMCs, taken after anti-PD-1 treatment. The receptors originated from a human donor with basal cell carcinoma.

This clone was seen a handful of times. The chain couples TRBV7-9 to TRBJ2-7, with D unclear. Germline V CDR1 and CDR2: SEHNR, FQNEAQ (reference sequence). The CDR3 has 11 residues. The V end lost 5 bases, the J end lost 1 base, and 3 bases lay between the germline ends. CDR3 nucleotide sequence: TGTGCCAGCAGCCCTTCCTACGAGCAGTACTTC. Amino acids: CASSPSYEQYF.

V is TRBV28 and J is TRBJ1-2, with D maybe TRBD1 (5 bases). The CDR3 extends over 15 amino acids. V was clipped by 6 bases and J by 5 bases, with 19 bases between them. Germline CDR1 and CDR2: MDHEN and SYDVKM. CDR3 bases: TGTGCCAGCAGCCTCCCCGGGACGGCCGTTTATGGCTACACCTTC. This gives the protein CASSLPGTAVYGYTF.

This clone has just one count. This sequence joins TRBV3-1 (or the pseudogene TRBV3-2) and TRBJ1-1; no clear D. V lost 5 bases to trimming and J lost 5 bases, with 12 bases between them. The CDR3 loop spans 13 amino acids. Germline V gene sequence: CDR1 LGHDT, CDR2 YNNKEL (reference sequence). CDR3: CASSFKRGTEAFF. CDR3 DNA sequence: TGTGCCAGCAGCTTTAAGCGGGGTACTGAAGCTTTCTTT.

The gene calls are TRBV5-6 and TRBJ2-6; no clear D. Germline CDR1 and CDR2: SGHDT and YYEEEE. The CDR3 loop spans 13 amino acids. Trimming pared 2 bases from V and 4 bases from J, leaving 4 bases between. Written as DNA, the CDR3 is TGTGCCAGCAGCTTCTTAGGGGCCAACGTCCTGACTTTC. Amino acid sequence: CASSFLGANVLTF.

The chain is built from TRBV7-8 and TRBJ2-4; no definite D call. The CDR3 is 13 amino acids. The V end was cut by 3 bases, the J end by 1 base, with 4 bases between. Germline V gene data show CDR1 as SGHVS and CDR2 as FQNEAQ. The CDR3 loop reads CASSFPAKNIQYF. DNA for the CDR3: TGTGCCAGCAGCTTCCCGGCCAAAAACATTCAGTACTTC.

V gene TRBV6-2 or TRBV6-3 combines with J gene TRBJ2-7; 11 bases match TRBD1. V shed 6 bases and J 2 bases; nucleotides not matched to a gene: 6. CDR1 is MNHEY and CDR2 is SVGEGT in the germline V gene. CDR3 length equals 15 residues. The DNA of the CDR3 is TGTGCCAGCAGCCGCCTGGGACAGGGGGCCTACGAGCAGTACTTC. This codes for CASSRLGQGAYEQYF.

The rearrangement uses TRBV2 and TRBJ2-2; no clear D. V was trimmed by 1 base and J by 0 bases, leaving 12 bases between them. CDR1 and CDR2 (germline): SNHLY, FYNNEI. CDR3 size: 17 residues. The CDR3 DNA follows: TGTGCCAGCAGTGAAGGAGGTTGGAAAGCGAACACCGGGGAGCTGTTTTTT. It yields the protein CASSEGGWKANTGELFF.

The chain employs TRBV14 and TRBJ1-2, with D tentatively TRBD1 (5 bases). The V end was cut by 4 bases, the J end by 3 bases, with 15 bases between. CDR3 length equals 15 residues. In germline, CDR1 is SGHDN, CDR2 FVKESK. Here the CDR3 reads CASSPGGGRDYGYTF. CDR3 DNA: TGTGCCAGCAGCCCCGGCGGGGGAAGAGACTATGGCTACACCTTC.